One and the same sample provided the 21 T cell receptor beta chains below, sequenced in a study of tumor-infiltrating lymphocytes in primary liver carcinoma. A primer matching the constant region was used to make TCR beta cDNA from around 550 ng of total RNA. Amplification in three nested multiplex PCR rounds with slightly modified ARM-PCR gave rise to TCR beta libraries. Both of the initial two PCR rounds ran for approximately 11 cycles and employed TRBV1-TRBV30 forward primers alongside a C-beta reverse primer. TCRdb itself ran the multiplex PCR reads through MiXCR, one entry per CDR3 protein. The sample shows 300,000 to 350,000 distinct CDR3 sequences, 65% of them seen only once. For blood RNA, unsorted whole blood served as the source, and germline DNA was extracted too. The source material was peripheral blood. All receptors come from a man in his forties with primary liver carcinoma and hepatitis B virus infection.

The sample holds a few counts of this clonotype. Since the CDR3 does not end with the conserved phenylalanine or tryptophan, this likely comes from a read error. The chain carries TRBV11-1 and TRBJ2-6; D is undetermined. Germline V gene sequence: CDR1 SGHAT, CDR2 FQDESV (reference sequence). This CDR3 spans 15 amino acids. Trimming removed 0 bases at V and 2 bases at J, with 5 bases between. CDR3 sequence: CASSLAKAGANVLTL. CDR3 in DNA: TGTGCCAGCAGCTTAGCCAAAGCTGGGGCCAACGTCCTGACTCTC.

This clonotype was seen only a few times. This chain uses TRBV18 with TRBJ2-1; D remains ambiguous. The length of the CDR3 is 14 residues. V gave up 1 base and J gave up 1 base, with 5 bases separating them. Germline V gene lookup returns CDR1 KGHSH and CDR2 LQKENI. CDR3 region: CASSPLGSYNEQFF. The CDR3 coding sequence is TGTGCCAGCTCACCACTTGGATCCTACAATGAGCAGTTCTTC. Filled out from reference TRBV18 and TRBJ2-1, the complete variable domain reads NAGVMQNPRHLVRRRGQEARLRCSPMKGHSHVYWYRQLPEEGLKFMVYLQKENIIDESGMPKERFSAEFPKEGPSILRIQQVVRGDSAAYFCASSPLGSYNEQFFGPGTRLTVL.

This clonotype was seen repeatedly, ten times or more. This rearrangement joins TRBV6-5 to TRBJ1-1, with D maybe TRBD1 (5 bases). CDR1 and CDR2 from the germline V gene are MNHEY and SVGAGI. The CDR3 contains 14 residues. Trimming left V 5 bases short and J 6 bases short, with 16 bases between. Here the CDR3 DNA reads TGTGCCAGCAGTGACGCAGGGAAAAGGTCTGAAGCTTTCTTT. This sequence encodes CASSDAGKRSEAFF.

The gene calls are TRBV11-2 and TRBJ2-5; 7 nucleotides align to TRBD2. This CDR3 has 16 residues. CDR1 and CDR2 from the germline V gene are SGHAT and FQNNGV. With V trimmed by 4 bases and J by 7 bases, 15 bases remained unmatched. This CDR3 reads CASSSASGRVPGTQYF. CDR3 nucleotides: TGTGCCAGCAGCTCTGCTAGTGGGAGGGTCCCGGGGACCCAGTACTTC.

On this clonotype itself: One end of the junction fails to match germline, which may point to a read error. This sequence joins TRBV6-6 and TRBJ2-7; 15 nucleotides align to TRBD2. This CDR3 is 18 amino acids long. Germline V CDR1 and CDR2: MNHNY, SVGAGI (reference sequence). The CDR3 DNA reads TGTACCAGCAGTTACCTAGGACTAGCGGGAGGGCCTTCCTACGAGCAGTACTTC. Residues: CTSSYLGLAGGPSYEQYF.

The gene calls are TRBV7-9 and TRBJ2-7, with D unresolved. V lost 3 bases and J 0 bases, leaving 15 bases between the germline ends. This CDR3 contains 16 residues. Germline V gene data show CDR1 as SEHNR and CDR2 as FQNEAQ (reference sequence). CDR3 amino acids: CASSFVGQPNSYEQYF. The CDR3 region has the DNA TGTGCCAGCAGCTTTGTCGGGCAGCCAAACTCCTACGAGCAGTACTTC.

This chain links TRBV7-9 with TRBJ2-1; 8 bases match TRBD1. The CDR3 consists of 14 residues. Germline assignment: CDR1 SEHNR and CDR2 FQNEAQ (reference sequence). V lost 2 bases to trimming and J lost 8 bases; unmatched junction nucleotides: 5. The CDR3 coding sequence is TGTGCCAGCAGCTTAATGGGACAGGTTTATGAGCAGTTCTTC. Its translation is CASSLMGQVYEQFF.

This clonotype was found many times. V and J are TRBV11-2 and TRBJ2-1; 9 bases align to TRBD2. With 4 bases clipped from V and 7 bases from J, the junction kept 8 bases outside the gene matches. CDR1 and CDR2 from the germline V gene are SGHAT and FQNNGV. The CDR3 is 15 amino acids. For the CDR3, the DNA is TGTGCCAGCAGCTCCTCTCGCGGGAGGGTTAATGAGCAGTTCTTC. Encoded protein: CASSSSRGRVNEQFF.

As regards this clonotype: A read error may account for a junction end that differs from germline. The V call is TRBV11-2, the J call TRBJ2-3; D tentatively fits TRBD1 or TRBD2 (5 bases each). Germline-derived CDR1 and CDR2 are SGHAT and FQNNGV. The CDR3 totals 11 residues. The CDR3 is CAISGTGTQYF. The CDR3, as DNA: TGTGCCATCAGCGGCACAGGTACGCAGTATTTT.

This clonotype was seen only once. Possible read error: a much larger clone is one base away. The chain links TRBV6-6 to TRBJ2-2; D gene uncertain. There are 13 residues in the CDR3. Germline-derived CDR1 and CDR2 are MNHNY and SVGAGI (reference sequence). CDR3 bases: TGTGTCAGCAGGACGGGTAACACCGGGGAGCTGTTTTTT. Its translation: CVSRTGNTGELFF.

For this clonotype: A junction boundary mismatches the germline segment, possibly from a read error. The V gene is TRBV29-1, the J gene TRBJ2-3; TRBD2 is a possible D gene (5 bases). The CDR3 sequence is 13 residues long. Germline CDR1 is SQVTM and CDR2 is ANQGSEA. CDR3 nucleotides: TGCAGCATTGCGGGCAGGAACACAGATACGCAGTACTTT. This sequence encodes CSIAGRNTDTQYF.

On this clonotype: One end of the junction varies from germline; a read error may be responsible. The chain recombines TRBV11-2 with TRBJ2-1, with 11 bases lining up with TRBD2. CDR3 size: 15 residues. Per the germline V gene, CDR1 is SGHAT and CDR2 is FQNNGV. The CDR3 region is CASSLTSGTYKEQFF. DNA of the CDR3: TGTGCCAGCAGCCTGACTAGCGGGACCTACAAAGAGCAGTTCTTC.

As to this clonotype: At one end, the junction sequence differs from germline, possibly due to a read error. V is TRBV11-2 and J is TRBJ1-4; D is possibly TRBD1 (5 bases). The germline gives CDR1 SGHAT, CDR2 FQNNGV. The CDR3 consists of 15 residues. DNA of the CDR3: TGTGCCAGCAGCTTAGGGGGGGGAGCCAATGATAAACTGCTTTTT. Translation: CASSLGGGANDKLLF.

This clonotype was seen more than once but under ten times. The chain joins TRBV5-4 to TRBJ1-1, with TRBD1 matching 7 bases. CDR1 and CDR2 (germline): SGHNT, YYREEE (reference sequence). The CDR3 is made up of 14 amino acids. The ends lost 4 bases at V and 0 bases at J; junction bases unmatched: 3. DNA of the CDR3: TGTGCCAGCAGCAAGGGACAGATGAACACTGAAGCTTTCTTT. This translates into CASSKGQMNTEAFF.

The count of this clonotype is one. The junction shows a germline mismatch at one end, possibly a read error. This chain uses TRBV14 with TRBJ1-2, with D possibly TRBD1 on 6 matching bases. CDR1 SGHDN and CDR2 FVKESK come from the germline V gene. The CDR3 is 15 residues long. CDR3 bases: TGTGCCAGCAGCGTTGGGGGCCGGCCCCTCTATGGCTACGCCTTC. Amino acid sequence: CASSVGGRPLYGYAF.

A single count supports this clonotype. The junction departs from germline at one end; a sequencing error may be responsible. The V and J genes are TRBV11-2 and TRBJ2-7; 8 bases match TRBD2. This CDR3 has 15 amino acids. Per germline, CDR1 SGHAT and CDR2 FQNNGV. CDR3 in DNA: TGTACCAGCAGTTTTACTAGCGGTCTCACCTACGAGCAGTACTTC. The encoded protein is CTSSFTSGLTYEQYF.

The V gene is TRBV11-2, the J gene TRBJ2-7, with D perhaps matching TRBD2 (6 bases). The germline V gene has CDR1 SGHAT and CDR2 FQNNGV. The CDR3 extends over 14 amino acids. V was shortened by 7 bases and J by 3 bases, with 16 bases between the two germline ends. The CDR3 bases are TGTGCCAGCAACCCTGAGCGGGTCTACTACGAGCAGTACTTC. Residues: CASNPERVYYEQYF.

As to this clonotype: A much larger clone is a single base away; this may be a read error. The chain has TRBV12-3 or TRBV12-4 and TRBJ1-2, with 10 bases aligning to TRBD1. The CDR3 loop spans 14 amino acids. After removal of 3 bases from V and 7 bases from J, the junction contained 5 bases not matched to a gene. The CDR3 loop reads CASSFPGQGTGYTF. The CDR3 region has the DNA TGTGCCAGCAGTTTTCCGGGACAGGGGACTGGCTACACCTTC.

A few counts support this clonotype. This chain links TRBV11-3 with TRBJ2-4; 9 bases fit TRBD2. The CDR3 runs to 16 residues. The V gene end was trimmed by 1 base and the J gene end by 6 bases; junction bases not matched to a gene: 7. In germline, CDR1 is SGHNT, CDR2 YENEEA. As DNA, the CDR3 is TGTGCCAGCAGCTTAGGCTTAGCGGGAGCGAGAAACATTCAGTACTTC. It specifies CASSLGLAGARNIQYF. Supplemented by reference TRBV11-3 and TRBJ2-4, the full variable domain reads EAGVVQSPRYKIIEKKQPVAFWCNPISGHNTLYWYLQNLGQGPELLIRYENEEAVDDSQLPKDRFSAERLKGVDSTLKIQPAELGDSAVYLCASSLGLAGARNIQYFGAGTRLSVL.

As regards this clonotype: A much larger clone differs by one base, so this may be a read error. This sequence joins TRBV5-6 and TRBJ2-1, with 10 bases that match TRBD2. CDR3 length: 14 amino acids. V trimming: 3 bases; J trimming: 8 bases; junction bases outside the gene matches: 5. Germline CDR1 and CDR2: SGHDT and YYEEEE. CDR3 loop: CASSSPGTSDEQFF. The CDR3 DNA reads TGTGCCAGCAGCTCACCCGGGACTAGCGATGAGCAGTTCTTC.

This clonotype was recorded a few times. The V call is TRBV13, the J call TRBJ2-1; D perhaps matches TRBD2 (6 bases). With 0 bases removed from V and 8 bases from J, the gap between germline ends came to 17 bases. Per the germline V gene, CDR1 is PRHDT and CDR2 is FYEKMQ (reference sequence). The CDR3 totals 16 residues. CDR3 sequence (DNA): TGTGCCAGCAGCTTAGGGGGGAATGGAGGGATCGATGAGCAGTTCTTC. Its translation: CASSLGGNGGIDEQFF.